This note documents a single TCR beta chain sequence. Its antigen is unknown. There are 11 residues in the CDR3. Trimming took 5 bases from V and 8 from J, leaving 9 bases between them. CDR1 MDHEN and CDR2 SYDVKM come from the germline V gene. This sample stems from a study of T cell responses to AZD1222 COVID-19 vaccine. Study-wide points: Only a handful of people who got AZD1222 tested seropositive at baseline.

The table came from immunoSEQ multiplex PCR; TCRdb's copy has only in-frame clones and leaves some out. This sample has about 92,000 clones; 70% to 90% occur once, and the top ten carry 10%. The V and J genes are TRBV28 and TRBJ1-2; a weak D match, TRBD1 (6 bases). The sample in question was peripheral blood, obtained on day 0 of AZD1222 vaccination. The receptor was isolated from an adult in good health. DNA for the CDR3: TGTGCCAGCAGTCTAAGGGGGGGCTACACCTTC. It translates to CASSLRGGYTF.